This is a list of T cell receptor beta chains from one sample in a study of beta chain features in type 1 diabetes. The protocol was immunoSEQ multiplex PCR, while the TCRdb copy is restricted to in-frame clones and leaves out a portion. In the table there are a few hundred thousand clones, 11% of which are singletons. The sequenced sample consisted of central memory CD4+ T cells from blood. These receptor sequences come from a man between 18 and 29 years old in good health. The CDR3 runs from the conserved cysteine through the conserved F or W. Fields, in order: clone size, J gene, V gene, D gene, CDR3 protein, CDR3 DNA. A D gene is named only where the DNA matches it firmly. Part of the rows lack a size; the others show once, few, many or a class for expanded clones.

abundance: few
j_gene: TRBJ1-1
v_gene: TRBV6-6
d_gene: .
CDR3aa: CASSYGIMNTEAFF
CDR3nt: TGTGCCAGCAGTTACGGGATCATGAACACTGAAGCTTTCTTT

abundance: few
j_gene: TRBJ1-5
v_gene: TRBV5-4
d_gene: .
CDR3aa: CASSSKGNNQPQHF
CDR3nt: TGTGCCAGCAGCTCGAAAGGGAACAATCAGCCCCAGCATTTT

abundance: .
j_gene: TRBJ2-5
v_gene: TRBV5-1
d_gene: TRBD1
CDR3aa: CASSSTGTAEETQYF
CDR3nt: TGCGCCAGCAGCTCTACCGGGACAGCGGAAGAGACCCAGTACTTC

abundance: .
j_gene: TRBJ2-7
v_gene: TRBV10-3
d_gene: .
CDR3aa: CASKEGAPYEQYF
CDR3nt: TGTGCCAGCAAAGAAGGGGCCCCCTACGAGCAGTACTTC

abundance: .
j_gene: TRBJ2-3
v_gene: TRBV6-4
d_gene: .
CDR3aa: CASSDRHGTDTQYF
CDR3nt: TGTGCCAGCAGTGACAGACATGGCACAGATACGCAGTATTTT

abundance: few
j_gene: TRBJ2-7
v_gene: TRBV28
d_gene: .
CDR3aa: CASSPLRQVLYF
CDR3nt: TGTGCCAGCAGTCCGCTGCGACAGGTTCTGTACTTC

abundance: .
j_gene: TRBJ2-1
v_gene: TRBV5-1
d_gene: TRBD2
CDR3aa: CASSLIGASGYNEQFF
CDR3nt: TGCGCCAGCAGCTTGATTGGGGCTAGCGGCTACAATGAGCAGTTCTTC

abundance: .
j_gene: TRBJ2-6
v_gene: TRBV2
d_gene: .
CDR3aa: CASRGTGRSSGANVLTF
CDR3nt: TGTGCCAGCAGGGGAACAGGACGATCCTCTGGGGCCAACGTCCTGACTTTC

abundance: .
j_gene: TRBJ2-3
v_gene: TRBV2
d_gene: .
CDR3aa: CATHERRTSDTQYF
CDR3nt: TGTGCCACCCACGAGAGGAGGACTTCAGATACGCAGTATTTT

abundance: .
j_gene: TRBJ2-2
v_gene: TRBV10-3
d_gene: .
CDR3aa: CAISEEGRWTGELFF
CDR3nt: TGTGCCATCAGTGAAGAGGGGCGATGGACCGGGGAGCTGTTTTTT

abundance: .
j_gene: TRBJ2-5
v_gene: TRBV28
d_gene: TRBD2
CDR3aa: CASSPGLAGQETQYF
CDR3nt: TGTGCCAGCAGTCCTGGACTAGCGGGGCAAGAGACCCAGTACTTC

abundance: few
j_gene: TRBJ2-5
v_gene: TRBV4-2
d_gene: .
CDR3aa: CASSQVGDRRETQYF
CDR3nt: TGTGCCAGCAGCCAAGTGGGGGACCGAAGGGAGACCCAGTACTTC

abundance: .
j_gene: TRBJ1-1
v_gene: TRBV29-1
d_gene: .
CDR3aa: CSVEVGAAEAFF
CDR3nt: TGCAGCGTTGAAGTAGGTGCGGCTGAAGCTTTCTTT

abundance: many
j_gene: TRBJ2-7
v_gene: TRBV6-5
d_gene: TRBD2
CDR3aa: CASSPKREGIYEQYF
CDR3nt: TGTGCCAGCAGCCCAAAGCGGGAGGGCATCTACGAGCAGTACTTC

abundance: few
j_gene: TRBJ2-3
v_gene: TRBV29-1
d_gene: .
CDR3aa: CSVEEGTDTQYF
CDR3nt: TGCAGCGTTGAAGAAGGCACAGATACGCAGTATTTT

abundance: .
j_gene: TRBJ2-3
v_gene: TRBV20-1
d_gene: .
CDR3aa: CSAEYTDTQYF
CDR3nt: TGCAGTGCGGAATACACAGATACGCAGTATTTT

abundance: few
j_gene: TRBJ2-1
v_gene: TRBV28
d_gene: TRBD1
CDR3aa: CASSSPGQGYNEQFF
CDR3nt: TGTGCCAGCAGTTCCCCGGGACAGGGGTACAATGAGCAGTTCTTC

abundance: few
j_gene: TRBJ1-1
v_gene: TRBV10-3
d_gene: .
CDR3aa: CAISPDGYGEAFF
CDR3nt: TGTGCCATCAGCCCGGACGGTTACGGTGAAGCTTTCTTT

abundance: .
j_gene: TRBJ2-7
v_gene: TRBV30
d_gene: TRBD1
CDR3aa: CASDRDSYEQYF
CDR3nt: TGTGCCTCTGACAGGGACTCCTACGAGCAGTACTTC

abundance: few
j_gene: TRBJ2-3
v_gene: TRBV7-9
d_gene: .
CDR3aa: CASSLAGGADTQYF
CDR3nt: TGTGCCAGCAGCTTAGCAGGCGGGGCAGATACGCAGTATTTT

abundance: .
j_gene: TRBJ2-3
v_gene: TRBV15
d_gene: TRBD1
CDR3aa: CATSRTRDRAGGRKEVTQYF
CDR3nt: TGTGCCACCAGCAGAACCCGGGACAGGGCCGGCGGTAGGAAAGAGGTTACGCAGTATTTT

abundance: few
j_gene: TRBJ2-1
v_gene: TRBV7-9
d_gene: .
CDR3aa: CASSSDSINEQFF
CDR3nt: TGTGCCAGCAGCTCGGACAGCATCAATGAGCAGTTCTTC

abundance: many
j_gene: TRBJ2-7
v_gene: TRBV7-8
d_gene: TRBD1
CDR3aa: CASSTDRESYEQYF
CDR3nt: TGTGCCAGCAGCACGGACAGGGAGTCCTACGAGCAGTACTTC

abundance: few
j_gene: TRBJ1-2
v_gene: TRBV18
d_gene: TRBD1
CDR3aa: CASSPPAGGQGPGYTF
CDR3nt: TGTGCCAGCTCACCCCCCGCGGGGGGACAGGGACCTGGCTACACCTTC

abundance: .
j_gene: TRBJ2-7
v_gene: TRBV15
d_gene: .
CDR3aa: CATSRDAGGYEQYF
CDR3nt: TGTGCCACCAGCAGAGATGCAGGGGGGTACGAGCAGTACTTC

abundance: few
j_gene: TRBJ2-1
v_gene: TRBV5-6
d_gene: TRBD2
CDR3aa: CASSPGRLAFYNEQFF
CDR3nt: TGTGCCAGCAGCCCTGGGAGACTAGCGTTCTACAATGAGCAGTTCTTC

abundance: few
j_gene: TRBJ2-6
v_gene: TRBV4-2
d_gene: .
CDR3aa: CASSQAGEGANVLTF
CDR3nt: TGTGCCAGCAGCCAAGCGGGAGAGGGGGCCAACGTCCTGACTTTC

abundance: .
j_gene: TRBJ2-1
v_gene: TRBV4-1
d_gene: TRBD1
CDR3aa: CASSQDSNRGNEQFF
CDR3nt: TGCGCCAGCAGCCAAGATTCGAACAGGGGCAATGAGCAGTTCTTC

abundance: few
j_gene: TRBJ2-7
v_gene: TRBV5-1
d_gene: TRBD2
CDR3aa: CASSFRTSGRLYEQYF
CDR3nt: TGCGCCAGCAGCTTCCGGACTAGCGGGAGGCTCTACGAGCAGTACTTC

abundance: .
j_gene: TRBJ2-7
v_gene: TRBV28
d_gene: .
CDR3aa: CATHQLDSSYEQYF
CDR3nt: TGTGCCACCCACCAATTGGACAGCTCCTACGAGCAGTACTTC

abundance: .
j_gene: TRBJ1-2
v_gene: TRBV14
d_gene: .
CDR3aa: CASSFQGGDYTF
CDR3nt: TGTGCCAGCAGCTTTCAGGGTGGTGACTACACCTTC

abundance: .
j_gene: TRBJ2-7
v_gene: TRBV20-1
d_gene: .
CDR3aa: CSAALETQYF
CDR3nt: TGCAGTGCCGCACTAGAGACGCAGTACTTC

abundance: .
j_gene: TRBJ2-1
v_gene: TRBV7-7
d_gene: .
CDR3aa: CASSLAPQGEQFF
CDR3nt: TGTGCTAGCAGCTTAGCCCCACAGGGCGAGCAGTTCTTC

abundance: .
j_gene: TRBJ2-1
v_gene: TRBV5-1
d_gene: .
CDR3aa: CASSRGTYNEQFF
CDR3nt: TGCGCCAGCAGCCGAGGGACCTACAATGAGCAGTTCTTC